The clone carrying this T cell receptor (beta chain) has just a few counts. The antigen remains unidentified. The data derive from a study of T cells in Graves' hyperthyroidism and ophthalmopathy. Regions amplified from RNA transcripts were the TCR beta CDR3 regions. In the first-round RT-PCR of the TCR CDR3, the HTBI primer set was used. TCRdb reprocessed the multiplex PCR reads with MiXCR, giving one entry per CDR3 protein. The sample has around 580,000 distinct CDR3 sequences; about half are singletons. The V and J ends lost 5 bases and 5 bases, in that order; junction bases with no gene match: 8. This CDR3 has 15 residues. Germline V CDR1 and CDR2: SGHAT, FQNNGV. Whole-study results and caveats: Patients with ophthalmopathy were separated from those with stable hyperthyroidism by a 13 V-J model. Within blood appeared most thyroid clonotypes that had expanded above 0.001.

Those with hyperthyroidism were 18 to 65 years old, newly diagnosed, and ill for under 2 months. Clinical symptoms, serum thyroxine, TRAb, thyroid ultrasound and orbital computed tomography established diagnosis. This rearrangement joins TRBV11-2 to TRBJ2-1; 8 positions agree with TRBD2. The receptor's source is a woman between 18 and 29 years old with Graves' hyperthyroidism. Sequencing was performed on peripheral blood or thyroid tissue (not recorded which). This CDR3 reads CASSLSGSPHNEQFF. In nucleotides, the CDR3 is TGTGCCAGCAGCCTAAGCGGGAGTCCCCACAATGAGCAGTTCTTC. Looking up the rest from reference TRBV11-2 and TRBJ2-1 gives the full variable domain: EAGVAQSPRYKIIEKRQSVAFWCNPISGHATLYWYQQILGQGPKLLIQFQNNGVVDDSQLPKDRFSAERLKGVDSTLKIQPAKLEDSAVYLCASSLSGSPHNEQFFGPGTRLTVL.